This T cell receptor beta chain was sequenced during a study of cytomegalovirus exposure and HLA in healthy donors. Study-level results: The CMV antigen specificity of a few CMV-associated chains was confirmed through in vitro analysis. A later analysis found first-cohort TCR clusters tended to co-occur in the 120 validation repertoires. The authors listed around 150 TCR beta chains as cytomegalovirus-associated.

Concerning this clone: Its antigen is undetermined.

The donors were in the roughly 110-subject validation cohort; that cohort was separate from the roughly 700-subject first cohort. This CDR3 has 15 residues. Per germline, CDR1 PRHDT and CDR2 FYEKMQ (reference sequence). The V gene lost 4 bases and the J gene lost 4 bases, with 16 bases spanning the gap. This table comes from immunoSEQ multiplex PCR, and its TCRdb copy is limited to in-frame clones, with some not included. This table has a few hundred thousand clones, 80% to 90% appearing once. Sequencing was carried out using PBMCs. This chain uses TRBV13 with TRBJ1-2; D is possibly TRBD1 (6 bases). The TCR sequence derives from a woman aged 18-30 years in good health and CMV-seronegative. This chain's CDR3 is CASSSALTDSYGYTF. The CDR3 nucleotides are TGTGCCAGCAGCTCCGCACTTACGGACAGCTATGGCTACACCTTC.